Listed here are 20 T cell receptor beta chains from one sample, sequenced in a study of blood T cell repertoires in COVID-19. Produced via immunoSEQ multiplex PCR; TCRdb's table is partial and in-frame only. The sample has about 300,000 clones, around 85% seen once. What was sequenced was PBMCs or T cells enriched from blood (not recorded which). These receptors were obtained from a man between 25 and 39 years old who had recovered from COVID-19.

To note about this clone: A read error may produce the germline difference seen at one junction end. V and J are TRBV12-5 and TRBJ2-1; possibly TRBD2 for D (6 bases). This CDR3 spans 13 amino acids. CDR1 is LGHNT and CDR2 is FRNRAP in the germline V gene. The CDR3 protein is CASGGDSNNEQFF. The CDR3 coding sequence is TGTGCTAGTGGCGGGGACTCCAACAATGAGCAGTTCTTC.

To note about this clone: Other DNA sequences in this specimen translate into the identical CDR3. The chain couples TRBV5-1 to TRBJ2-3; perhaps TRBD1 as D (5 bases). Germline values: CDR1 SGHRS, CDR2 YFSETQ. Between the trimmed V and J ends, which lost 2 bases and 5 bases, there was a span of 12 bases. This CDR3 is built from 14 residues. CDR3 DNA: TGCGCCAGCAGCTTCGGTGGGGCAGAAGATACGCAGTATTTT. This translates into CASSFGGAEDTQYF.

The chain links TRBV2 to TRBJ2-2, with 9 positions matching TRBD1. The CDR3 consists of 12 residues. After removal of 9 bases from V and 7 bases from J, the junction contained 3 bases not matched to a gene. The germline V gene encodes CDR1 SNHLY and CDR2 FYNNEI. The CDR3 loop reads CASRQGVGELFF. CDR3 DNA sequence: TGTGCCAGTAGACAGGGGGTCGGGGAGCTGTTTTTT.

This rearrangement joins TRBV6-4 to TRBJ1-2; no firm D call. CDR1 and CDR2 from the germline V gene are MRHNA and SNTAGT. This CDR3 contains 13 residues. V lost 2 bases and J lost 5, with 9 bases in between. The CDR3 DNA sequence: TGTGCCAGCAGTGACCCGAGCAAATATGGCTACACCTTC. Translating it yields CASSDPSKYGYTF.

The V gene is TRBV10-3, the J gene TRBJ1-3; 10 bases agree with TRBD1. The CDR3 runs to 17 residues. J was trimmed by 3 bases and V by 3 bases; bases with no gene match: 8. Germline CDR1 and CDR2: ENHRY and SYGVKD. Here the CDR3 DNA reads TGTGCCATCAGTGATTATGAGACAGGGGGCGTTGGAAACACCATATATTTT. Its protein product is CAISDYETGGVGNTIYF.

CDR3 in amino acids: CASSPRTYNSPLHF. CDR3 coding DNA: TGTGCCAGCAGTCCCAGGACCTATAATTCACCCCTCCACTTT. The chain combines TRBV6-5 with TRBJ1-6; D not certain. V shed 5 bases and J shed 2 bases, with 7 bases lying between them. The CDR3 length is 14 residues. Germline V lookup: CDR1 MNHEY, CDR2 SVGAGI.

The V gene is TRBV5-1, the J gene TRBJ2-2; D may be TRBD1 (6 bases). The CDR3 totals 13 residues. Germline V gene lookup returns CDR1 SGHRS and CDR2 YFSETQ. V lost 2 bases and J lost 6, with 8 bases in between. The CDR3 sequence is CASSFGQPGELFF. In DNA, the CDR3 is TGCGCCAGCAGCTTCGGACAGCCCGGGGAGCTGTTTTTT.

This chain uses TRBV3-1 (or the pseudogene TRBV3-2) with TRBJ2-7; D is ambiguous. This CDR3 contains 15 residues. V lost 0 bases and J lost 0, with 9 bases in between. Germline V lookup: CDR1 LGHDT, CDR2 YNNKEL (reference sequence). In nucleotides, the CDR3 is TGTGCCAGCAGCCAAGATTTGCAGTTCTCCTACGAGCAGTACTTC. Protein: CASSQDLQFSYEQYF.

This chain joins TRBV21-1 and TRBJ2-1; the table names TRBD2, a call not compared with the DNA. TRBV21-1 is reported as a pseudogene. The CDR3 runs to 18 residues. The CDR3 region is CASSKDGSGGGTYNEQFF. In DNA, the CDR3 is TGTGCCAGCAGCAAAGACGGATCCGGGGGGGGAACCTACAATGAGCAGTTCTTC.

The J gene is TRBJ1-1, the V gene TRBV5-6; 11 nucleotides agree with TRBD1. Per germline, CDR1 SGHDT and CDR2 YYEEEE. V was pared by 0 bases and J by 8 bases, with 3 bases of the junction left unmatched. This CDR3 is 14 amino acids long. The CDR3 here is CASSLGDRGREAFF. The CDR3 DNA follows: TGTGCCAGCAGCTTGGGGGACAGGGGGAGGGAAGCTTTCTTT.

The chain uses TRBV30 and TRBJ2-5; 7 bases are a match to TRBD1. The J segment lost 4 bases and the V segment lost 3 bases, leaving 5 bases of the junction unmatched. The CDR3 spans 13 residues. Germline V gene lookup returns CDR1 GTSNPN and CDR2 SVGIG (reference sequence). CDR3 nucleotide sequence: TGTGCCTGGAGAGGGACAGCCACAGAGACCCAGTACTTC. Amino acid sequence: CAWRGTATETQYF.

V gene TRBV11-3 combines with J gene TRBJ2-2; the match to TRBD2 covers 10 bases. V lost 5 bases to trimming and J lost 5 bases; unmatched junction nucleotides: 11. Germline assignment: CDR1 SGHNT and CDR2 YENEEA. This CDR3 region has 17 residues. CDR3 protein: CASSPPLTSGATGELFF. CDR3 sequence (DNA): TGTGCCAGCAGCCCCCCGCTCACTAGCGGGGCAACCGGGGAGCTGTTTTTT.

The rearrangement joins TRBV2 to TRBJ1-4; 8 bases fit TRBD1. The CDR3 totals 14 residues. Germline V gives CDR1 SNHLY, CDR2 FYNNEI. V was clipped by 7 bases and J by 4 bases; unmatched bases: 5. CDR3 loop: CASTLQGDNEKLFF. Written as DNA, the CDR3 is TGTGCCAGCACATTACAGGGGGATAATGAAAAACTGTTTTTT.

V and J are TRBV9 and TRBJ2-5, with a weak D call TRBD2 (7 bases). The CDR3 length is 17 residues. Germline values: CDR1 SGDLS, CDR2 YYNGEE. Trimming took 1 base from V and 3 from J, leaving 19 bases between them. The CDR3 reads CASSVNPAGASKETQYF. DNA of the CDR3: TGTGCCAGCAGCGTAAACCCGGCGGGGGCATCGAAAGAGACCCAGTACTTC.

The chain carries TRBV30 and TRBJ2-5, with D maybe TRBD1 (6 bases). CDR3 length equals 17 residues. Looked up from germline, CDR1 is GTSNPN and CDR2 is SVGIG (reference sequence). V dropped 2 bases and J dropped 2 bases, with 21 bases sitting between them. The CDR3 nucleotides are TGTGCCTGGAGTCCGGGCCAATCAAGGGGGTCGCAAGAGACCCAGTACTTC. This encodes CAWSPGQSRGSQETQYF.

V usage is TRBV4-3 and J usage is TRBJ2-3, with 7 bases lining up with TRBD2. J lost 6 bases, V lost 3 bases, and 9 bases had no gene match. The CDR3 runs to 15 residues. Germline CDR1 and CDR2: LGHNA and YSLEER. The CDR3: CASSHRSTSEDTQYF. The CDR3 region has the DNA TGCGCCAGCAGCCACCGGTCAACTAGCGAGGATACGCAGTATTTT.

The sample holds one count of this clone. The chain carries TRBV6-5 and TRBJ1-1; D not certain. Germline V CDR1 and CDR2: MNHEY, SVGAGI. The CDR3 length is 14 residues. V lost 6 bases and J lost 0, with 11 bases in between. Here the CDR3 DNA reads TGTGCCAGCAGACTAAGCCGCATGAACACTGAAGCTTTCTTT. Translation gives CASRLSRMNTEAFF.

The rearrangement joins TRBV5-1 to TRBJ1-3; the match to TRBD1 covers 8 bases. CDR1 is SGHRS, CDR2 YFSETQ, per germline. CDR3 length: 15 residues. Unmatched junction bases numbered 4, after V lost 3 bases and J lost 2 bases. CDR3 protein: CASSYAGGTGNTIYF. The CDR3 nucleotides read TGCGCCAGCAGCTACGCAGGGGGCACTGGAAACACCATATATTTT.

The V gene is TRBV2, the J gene TRBJ1-1, with unresolved D. Per the germline V gene, CDR1 is SNHLY and CDR2 is FYNNEI. The CDR3 loop spans 14 amino acids. Trimming pared 2 bases from V and 3 bases from J, leaving 10 bases between. The CDR3 nucleotides are TGTGCCAGCAGTGAATGGCCCGTACACACTGAAGCTTTCTTT. The encoded protein is CASSEWPVHTEAFF.

The chain recombines TRBV11-2 with TRBJ1-1; a possible D gene is TRBD1 (6 bases). V gave up 7 bases and J gave up 1 base, with 19 bases separating them. The CDR3 runs to 16 residues. CDR1 and CDR2 from the germline V gene are SGHAT and FQNNGV. CDR3 loop: CASTSWGMDRNTEAFF. CDR3 DNA: TGTGCCAGCACCTCCTGGGGAATGGACAGGAACACTGAAGCTTTCTTT.